The sequence of this T cell receptor beta chain was determined in a study of T cell repertoires in cytomegalovirus infection. General study results and limits: HLA-C-restricted CMV clonotypes gave the most frequent clonotype in two of eight donors.

Turning to this clonotype: What it recognizes is unknown.

V gave up 6 bases and J gave up 0 bases, with 8 bases separating them. This CDR3 spans 14 amino acids. Germline V lookup: CDR1 MDHEN, CDR2 SYDVKM. TCRdb analysed the reads with MiXCR anew, one entry per CDR3 protein. The sample has around 260,000 distinct CDR3 sequences; over 20% are singletons. The clonotype was recovered from a human donor in good health (CMV status not recorded). Some clones in this sample may be carry-over from other donors' samples. The sequencing sample was made of PBMCs. This rearrangement joins TRBV28 to TRBJ2-2; no clear D gene. CDR3 in amino acids: CASRNGANTGELFF. The CDR3 coding sequence is TGTGCCAGCAGAAACGGTGCGAACACCGGGGAGCTGTTTTTT. Drawing the rest from reference TRBV28 and TRBJ2-2, the complete variable domain is DVKVTQSSRYLVKRTGEKVFLECVQDMDHENMFWYRQDPGLGLRLIYFSYDVKMKEKGDIPEGYSVSREKKERFSLILESASTNQTSMYLCASRNGANTGELFFGEGSRLTVL.